Presented here are 25 T cell receptor beta chains from one specimen sequenced in a study of PD-L1 blockade in urothelial cancer. Here immunoSEQ multiplex PCR was the method, and the copy in TCRdb shows in-frame clones only, minus some. The table shows some 50,000 clones, with about nine tenths occurring only once. The material was PBMCs, obtained around atezolizumab (anti-PD-L1) treatment. These receptors all stem from a man older than 75 with urothelial cancer.

This clone was counted between two and nine times. The V gene is TRBV20-1, the J gene TRBJ1-2, with D uncertain. The CDR3 contains 11 residues. From germline, CDR1 is DFQATT and CDR2 SNEGSKA (reference sequence). V lost 5 bases to trimming and J lost 4 bases, with 8 bases between them. The CDR3 DNA reads as TGCAGTGCTGCGGTGAGCTATGGCTACACCTTC. Translating gives CSAAVSYGYTF.

The rearrangement links TRBV5-1 to TRBJ2-5; TRBD2 matches 12 bases. V dropped 0 bases and J dropped 2; count of bases not matched to a gene: 5. Germline V CDR1 and CDR2: SGHRS, YFSETQ. The CDR3 length is 17 residues. CDR3 sequence (DNA): TGCGCCAGCAGCTTGGGCCAACTAGCGGGAGGTCAAGAGACCCAGTACTTC. It is translated as CASSLGQLAGGQETQYF.

V usage is TRBV19 and J usage is TRBJ2-3; 8 positions agree with TRBD2. Germline V CDR1 and CDR2: LNHDA, SQIVND (reference sequence). This CDR3 region has 16 residues. The junction had 7 bases not matched to a gene; V was cut back by 0 bases and J by 5 bases. This chain's CDR3 is CASSIDLSGSGDTQYF. In nucleotides, the CDR3 is TGTGCCAGTAGTATAGATCTAAGCGGGAGTGGAGATACGCAGTATTTT.

The rearrangement joins TRBV7-2 to TRBJ1-1, with TRBD1 as a possible D gene (6 bases). Deletions cut 2 bases from V and 1 base from J, with 11 bases between. CDR3 length equals 15 residues. Germline CDR1 reads SGHTA; CDR2 reads FQGNSA. CDR3 in amino acids: CASSLTPGQNTEAFF. CDR3 sequence (DNA): TGTGCCAGCAGCTTAACCCCGGGACAGAACACTGAAGCTTTCTTT.

This chain links TRBV30 with TRBJ1-4; TRBD1 might be the D (6 bases). Trimming left V 1 base short and J 10 bases short, with 10 bases between. The germline V gene has CDR1 GTSNPN and CDR2 SVGIG (reference sequence). The CDR3 runs 12 residues. The CDR3 here is CAWSDRDAKLFF. CDR3 nucleotides: TGTGCCTGGAGTGACAGGGATGCAAAACTGTTTTTT. Full variable domain (remainder filled in from reference TRBV30 and TRBJ1-4): SQTIHQWPATLVQPVGSPLSLECTVEGTSNPNLYWYRQAAGRGLQLLFYSVGIGQISSEVPQNLSASRPQDRQFILSSKKLLLSDSGFYLCAWSDRDAKLFFGSGTQLSVL.

The V gene is TRBV27, the J gene TRBJ1-3; D gene uncertain. The CDR3 is 15 amino acids. Per the germline V gene, CDR1 is MNHEY and CDR2 is SMNVEV (reference sequence). The V and J ends lost 0 bases and 0 bases respectively, with 6 bases between them. CDR3 coding DNA: TGTGCCAGCAGTTTATCCTGGAGCTCTGGAAACACCATATATTTT. Its translation: CASSLSWSSGNTIYF.

CDR3 nucleotide sequence: TGCGCCAGCAGCTTGGACCCGGGACAGGGGAGAGGGTTTCAAGAGACCCAGTACTTC. Translating it yields CASSLDPGQGRGFQETQYF. The J gene is TRBJ2-5, the V gene TRBV5-1; 10 nucleotides match TRBD1. Per the germline V gene, CDR1 is SGHRS and CDR2 is YFSETQ. V dropped 0 bases and J dropped 2; count of bases not matched to a gene: 13. The CDR3 runs 19 residues.

This chain connects TRBV21-1 to TRBJ2-7; the listed D gene, TRBD1, was not tested against the DNA. TRBV21-1 is recorded as a pseudogene. This CDR3 region has 10 residues. CDR3 in DNA: TGTGCCAGCACCACATACGAGCAGTACTTC. This codes for CASTTYEQYF.

The chain joins TRBV27 to TRBJ2-1, with D possibly being TRBD2 (6 bases). Trimming removed 8 bases at V and 4 bases at J, with 15 bases between. CDR3 length: 14 amino acids. Germline CDR1 MNHEY, CDR2 SMNVEV (reference sequence). The CDR3 loop reads CASRRRGVYNEQFF. The CDR3 DNA is TGTGCCAGCCGCCGCCGCGGGGTATACAATGAGCAGTTCTTC.

The chain recombines TRBV28 with TRBJ1-1; weak D call: TRBD1 (6 bases). Germline V lookup: CDR1 MDHEN, CDR2 SYDVKM. Trimming removed 5 bases from V and 0 bases from J, with 13 bases in between. The CDR3 length is 15 residues. The CDR3 nucleotides are TGTGCCAGCAGTAACAGGGCGACCATGAACACTGAAGCTTTCTTT. Protein sequence: CASSNRATMNTEAFF.

The chain combines TRBV25-1 with TRBJ2-7, with 8 bases matching TRBD1. This CDR3 is 16 amino acids long. Trimming at V came to 0 bases and at J to 1 base, leaving 5 bases not matched to a gene. Germline CDR1 and CDR2: MGHDK and SYGVNS. CDR3 nucleotides: TGTGCCAGCAGTGAATACGGCAGGGGGCGTTCCTACGAGCAGTACTTC. Protein: CASSEYGRGRSYEQYF.

The J gene is TRBJ1-2, the V gene TRBV7-2; 12 positions match TRBD1. V dropped 5 bases and J dropped 7; count of bases not matched to a gene: 11. The CDR3 is 16 amino acids. Per germline, CDR1 SGHTA and CDR2 FQGNSA. The DNA of the CDR3 is TGTGCCAGCAGCCTTAAACCGGGACAGGGGGCGTCTGGCTACACCTTC. It is translated as CASSLKPGQGASGYTF.

V usage is TRBV5-1 and J usage is TRBJ1-3; D is unresolved. Per the germline V gene, CDR1 is SGHRS and CDR2 is YFSETQ. The CDR3 runs 14 residues. The V end was cut by 0 bases, the J end by 0 bases, with 4 bases between. The CDR3, as DNA: TGCGCCAGCAGCTTGGGCAGCTCTGGAAACACCATATATTTT. It specifies CASSLGSSGNTIYF. The full variable domain, in which reference TRBV5-1 and TRBJ1-3 provide the parts outside the CDR3, is KAGVTQTPRYLIKTRGQQVTLSCSPISGHRSVSWYQQTPGQGLQFLFEYFSETQRNKGNFPGRFSGRQFSNSRSEMNVSTLELGDSALYLCASSLGSSGNTIYFGEGSWLTVV.

The J gene is TRBJ2-5, the V gene TRBV5-8; D uncertain. V lost 0 bases, J lost 5 bases, and 8 bases lay in between. Germline V gene lookup returns CDR1 SGHTS and CDR2 YDEGEE. The CDR3 extends over 13 amino acids. CDR3 residues: CASSLDLAETQYF. CDR3 nucleotide sequence: TGTGCCAGCAGCTTGGACCTTGCGGAGACCCAGTACTTC.

This chain links TRBV30 with TRBJ2-4; D perhaps matches TRBD2 (5 bases). The CDR3 runs 14 residues. The V gene's germline CDR1 is GTSNPN and CDR2 SVGIG (reference sequence). Trimming pared 4 bases from V and 3 bases from J, leaving 13 bases between. The CDR3 DNA follows: TGTGCCTGGACTGGCCGGGGAGTCAAAAACATTCAGTACTTC. Translating it yields CAWTGRGVKNIQYF.

This chain joins TRBV6-5 and TRBJ1-2; 9 bases fit TRBD1. In germline, CDR1 is MNHEY, CDR2 SVGAGI. Trimming removed 6 bases from V and 4 bases from J; junction bases left unmatched: 3. The CDR3 consists of 13 residues. The CDR3 loop is CASRGQGSYGYTF. In DNA form, the CDR3 reads TGTGCCAGCAGAGGACAGGGGTCCTATGGCTACACCTTC.

The V call is TRBV5-1, the J call TRBJ1-3, with D possibly being TRBD1 (5 bases). The CDR3 spans 14 residues. Trimming left V 5 bases short and J 1 base short, with 10 bases between. From germline, CDR1 is SGHRS and CDR2 YFSETQ. The CDR3 bases are TGCGCCAGCAGTAACCCAGGGTCTGGAAACACCATATATTTT. It yields the protein CASSNPGSGNTIYF.

This clone was detected only once. The chain is built from TRBV7-2 and TRBJ2-2; TRBD1 matches at 8 bases. Germline trimming cut 4 bases from V and 6 bases from J; bases unmatched to any gene: 10. CDR1 and CDR2 from the germline V gene are SGHTA and FQGNSA. The CDR3 length is 16 residues. DNA of the CDR3: TGTGCCAGCAGCTCCGAAGTCAGGGGGCGGCCCGGGGAGCTGTTTTTT. Protein sequence: CASSSEVRGRPGELFF.

The chain combines TRBV2 with TRBJ1-3; the D gene is possibly TRBD1 (5 bases). The CDR3 runs to 14 residues. CDR1 and CDR2 from the germline V gene are SNHLY and FYNNEI. Trimming cost V 2 bases and J 4 bases, with 9 bases left between them. The CDR3 reads CASSEHPGGNTIYF. Written as DNA, the CDR3 is TGTGCCAGCAGTGAACATCCAGGGGGAAACACCATATATTTT.

The V and J genes are TRBV25-1 and TRBJ2-5; tentatively, D is TRBD1 (6 bases). CDR1 and CDR2 from the germline V gene are MGHDK and SYGVNS. The V gene lost 1 base and the J gene lost 5 bases, with 8 bases spanning the gap. This CDR3 is built from 13 residues. The chain's CDR3 is CASSEWQGETQYF. CDR3 sequence (DNA): TGTGCCAGCAGTGAATGGCAGGGGGAGACCCAGTACTTC.

This chain joins TRBV30 and TRBJ1-5; maybe TRBD1 (5 bases). CDR3 size: 13 residues. Germline V gene sequence: CDR1 GTSNPN, CDR2 SVGIG (reference sequence). Between the trimmed V and J ends, which lost 5 bases and 4 bases, there was a span of 12 bases. The CDR3 reads CAWSREANQPQHF. The DNA for the CDR3 is TGTGCCTGGTCCAGGGAAGCGAATCAGCCCCAGCATTTT.

The rearrangement joins TRBV5-1 to TRBJ1-1; 8 nucleotides line up with TRBD1. There are 13 residues in the CDR3. Looked up from germline, CDR1 is SGHRS and CDR2 is YFSETQ. V shed 2 bases and J 10 bases; nucleotides not matched to a gene: 7. The CDR3 here is CASSFQGADGAFF. CDR3 in DNA: TGCGCCAGCAGCTTTCAGGGGGCGGATGGAGCTTTCTTT.

This clone was found a few times. This chain's CDR3 is CASSFSQGFEKLFF. For the CDR3, the DNA is TGTGCCAGCAGCTTCTCACAGGGTTTTGAAAAACTGTTTTTT. This chain joins TRBV7-9 and TRBJ1-4, with D tentatively TRBD1 (6 bases). Trimming left V 3 bases short and J 7 bases short, with 12 bases between. The CDR3 totals 14 residues. The V gene's germline CDR1 is SEHNR and CDR2 FQNEAQ (reference sequence).

The rearrangement joins TRBV19 to TRBJ1-2; TRBD1 matches 11 bases. The germline gives CDR1 LNHDA, CDR2 SQIVND (reference sequence). V shed 9 bases and J 6 bases; nucleotides not matched to a gene: 12. The CDR3 sequence is 15 residues long. The CDR3 loop reads CASNDPGQGAHGYTF. CDR3 in DNA: TGTGCCAGCAACGACCCTGGACAGGGGGCCCATGGCTACACCTTC.

CDR3 coding DNA: TGTGCCAGCAGCGGCCCCGGGACAGGTCACTCCTACGAGCAGTACTTC. It translates to CASSGPGTGHSYEQYF. This chain connects TRBV5-4 to TRBJ2-7, with 8 positions matching TRBD1. The CDR3 contains 16 residues. CDR1 is SGHNT and CDR2 is YYREEE in the germline V gene (reference sequence). The J segment lost 0 bases and the V segment lost 4 bases, leaving 9 bases of the junction unmatched.